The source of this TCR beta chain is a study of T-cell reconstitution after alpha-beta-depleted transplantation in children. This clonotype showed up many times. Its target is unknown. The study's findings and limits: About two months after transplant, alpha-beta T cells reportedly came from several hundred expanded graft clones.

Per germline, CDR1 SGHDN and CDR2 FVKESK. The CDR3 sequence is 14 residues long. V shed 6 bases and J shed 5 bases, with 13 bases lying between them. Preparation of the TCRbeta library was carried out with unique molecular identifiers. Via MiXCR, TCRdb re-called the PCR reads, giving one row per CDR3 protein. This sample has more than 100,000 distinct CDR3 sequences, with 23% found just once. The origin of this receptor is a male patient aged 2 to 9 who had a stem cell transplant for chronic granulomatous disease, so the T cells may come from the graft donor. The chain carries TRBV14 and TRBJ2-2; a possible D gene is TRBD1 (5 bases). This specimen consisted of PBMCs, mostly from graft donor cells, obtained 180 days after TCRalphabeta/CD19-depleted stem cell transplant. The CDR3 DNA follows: TGTGCCAGCAGACGGACACAAGGGACCGGGGAGCTGTTTTTT. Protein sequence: CASRRTQGTGELFF.